The 3 T cell receptor beta chains reported below all come from one sample, sequenced in a study of T cells in Graves' hyperthyroidism and ophthalmopathy. The TCR beta CDR3 regions underwent amplification using RNA transcripts as the source. First-round RT-PCR with HTBI primers amplified the TCR CDR3 region. TCRdb fed the multiplex PCR reads into MiXCR, producing one record per CDR3 protein. The sample shows about 360,000 distinct CDR3 sequences, roughly 14% of them seen only once. The specimen sequenced was blood. The source is a man younger than 40 with Graves' hyperthyroidism that later progressed to Graves' ophthalmopathy.

This clonotype showed up many times. The chain recombines TRBV7-9 with TRBJ2-1; 10 bases map to TRBD2. CDR1 is SEHNR, CDR2 FQNEAQ, per germline (reference sequence). V dropped 9 bases and J dropped 6; count of bases not matched to a gene: 5. The CDR3 length is 13 residues. The chain's CDR3 is CASLAGVLNEQFF. The CDR3, as DNA: TGTGCCAGTCTAGCGGGGGTCCTCAATGAGCAGTTCTTC.

This clonotype was seen repeatedly, ten times or more. This rearrangement joins TRBV24-1 to TRBJ2-1; tentatively, D is TRBD2 (6 bases). Germline values: CDR1 KGHDR, CDR2 SFDVKD. This CDR3 spans 13 amino acids. Between the trimmed V and J ends, which lost 5 bases and 5 bases, there was a span of 9 bases. The CDR3 spells CATSGRGDNEQFF. CDR3 bases: TGTGCCACCAGTGGGCGGGGCGACAATGAGCAGTTCTTC.

A few counts support this clonotype. Just one base apart from a much larger clone, this may be a read error. The rearrangement uses TRBV28 and TRBJ1-1; the D is unclear. Germline loops: CDR1 MDHEN, CDR2 SYDVKM. The V gene lost 7 bases and the J gene lost 3 bases, with 12 bases spanning the gap. The CDR3 length is 13 residues. CDR3 nucleotides: TGTGCCAGCACGCGGAGCTTGGACACTGAAGCTTTCTTT. The encoded protein is CASTRSLDTEAFF. The variable domain in full, with the rest retrieved from reference TRBV28 and TRBJ1-1, is DVKVTQSSRYLVKRTGEKVFLECVQDMDHENMFWYRQDPGLGLRLIYFSYDVKMKEKGDIPEGYSVSREKKERFSLILESASTNQTSMYLCASTRSLDTEAFFGQGTRLTVV.